This TCR beta chain derives from a study of shared clonotypes between healthy human individuals. Study overall: The study used three CD4 naive, three CD4 memory, two CD8 naive and one CD8 memory plate per donor. General study findings and limits: Only blood samples were collected, and tissue repertoires likely differ. The study generally estimated greater richness for naive than memory subsets.

TCRdb keeps only in-frame clones here, not all; method: immunoSEQ multiplex PCR. The data show 1.6 million or so clones, roughly 98.5% seen once. With 0 bases removed from V and 6 bases from J, the gap between germline ends came to 9 bases. The germline CDR1 and CDR2 sequences are SGHTA and FQGNSA. The CDR3 is 14 amino acids. Of note for this clone: Its antigen is not identified.

The V and J genes are TRBV7-2 and TRBJ1-5; unclear D gene. The sequenced sample consisted of naive CD4+ T cells sorted from blood. The subset here: CD45RA+ positively selected. The TCR originated in a man aged 25-45 years in good health. For the CDR3, the DNA is TGTGCCAGCAGCTTAGCGTACAACATTCAGCCCCAGCATTTT. Residues: CASSLAYNIQPQHF.